These T cell receptor beta chains were read from a single sample in a study of shared clonotypes between healthy human individuals. Profiled with immunoSEQ multiplex PCR; TCRdb holds only in-frame clones, not every one. The data contain about 1,500,000 clones, around 97% of them singletons. Sequenced input: naive CD4+ T cells sorted from blood. Every receptor here comes from a man younger than 40 in good health. CDR3s include the opening cysteine and the closing phenylalanine or tryptophan. D genes are given only for firm matches. Part of the rows lack a size; the others show once, few, many or a class for expanded clones.

len: 16
j_gene: TRBJ2-2
d_gene: TRBD2
v_gene: TRBV9
abundance: .
CDR3nt: TGTGCCAGCAGCGTAGCGGGTAGCGGGAGTCCCGGGGAGCTGTTTTTT
CDR3aa: CASSVAGSGSPGELFF

len: 14
j_gene: TRBJ2-6
d_gene: .
v_gene: TRBV5-5
abundance: .
CDR3nt: TGTGCCAGCAGCTTGGCGTCTGGGGCCAACGTCCTGACTTTC
CDR3aa: CASSLASGANVLTF

len: 15
j_gene: TRBJ2-1
d_gene: TRBD2
v_gene: TRBV7-8
abundance: .
CDR3nt: TGTGCCAGCAGCTTATTAGCGGGAGCTTACAATGAGCAGTTCTTC
CDR3aa: CASSLLAGAYNEQFF

len: 15
j_gene: TRBJ1-5
d_gene: .
v_gene: TRBV27
abundance: few
CDR3nt: TGTGCCAGCAGTTTATCAGGGGCCGGCAATCAGCCCCAGCATTTT
CDR3aa: CASSLSGAGNQPQHF

len: 16
j_gene: TRBJ1-5
d_gene: .
v_gene: TRBV2
abundance: .
CDR3nt: TGTGCCAGCAGTGTAGAAGGGATTTTGAGCAATCAGCCCCAGCATTTT
CDR3aa: CASSVEGILSNQPQHF

len: 15
j_gene: TRBJ2-6
d_gene: .
v_gene: TRBV29-1
abundance: .
CDR3nt: TGCAGCGTTGTTTTGGGTCTCTCTGGGGCCAACGTCCTGACTTTC
CDR3aa: CSVVLGLSGANVLTF

len: 16
j_gene: TRBJ2-2
d_gene: .
v_gene: TRBV18
abundance: .
CDR3nt: TGTGCCAGCTCACCACGCCTAGGACGGAACACCGGGGAGCTGTTTTTT
CDR3aa: CASSPRLGRNTGELFF

len: 14
j_gene: TRBJ2-3
d_gene: .
v_gene: TRBV6-1
abundance: .
CDR3nt: TGTGCCAGCAGTTCCGGGACGAAGGAAAATACGCAGTATTTT
CDR3aa: CASSSGTKENTQYF

len: 17
j_gene: TRBJ2-7
d_gene: .
v_gene: TRBV27
abundance: few
CDR3nt: TGTGCCAGCAAGAAGGGTCGGCTTACAGATTCCAACGGCGAGCAGTACTTC
CDR3aa: CASKKGRLTDSNGEQYF

len: 16
j_gene: TRBJ2-1
d_gene: TRBD2
v_gene: TRBV19
abundance: .
CDR3nt: TGTGCCAGTAACGGCCCGGGGACTAGCGGGAGCGATGAGCAGTTCTTC
CDR3aa: CASNGPGTSGSDEQFF

len: 15
j_gene: TRBJ2-1
d_gene: .
v_gene: TRBV9
abundance: .
CDR3nt: TGTGCCAGCAGCCCACGGACTCCCCGAACCAATGAGCAGTTCTTC
CDR3aa: CASSPRTPRTNEQFF

len: 16
j_gene: TRBJ2-3
d_gene: TRBD2
v_gene: TRBV9
abundance: once
CDR3nt: TGTGCCAGCAGCGTTGGGACTAGCGGGAGGGTAGATACGCAGTATTTT
CDR3aa: CASSVGTSGRVDTQYF

len: 16
j_gene: TRBJ2-3
d_gene: TRBD1
v_gene: TRBV7-9
abundance: .
CDR3nt: TGTGCCAGCAGCAAGAACCGGGACAGGGTGGCAGATACGCAGTATTTT
CDR3aa: CASSKNRDRVADTQYF

len: 15
j_gene: TRBJ1-5
d_gene: .
v_gene: TRBV7-2
abundance: .
CDR3nt: TGTGCCAGCAGCTTAGGAAACGGGGTGGGTCAGCCCCAGCATTTT
CDR3aa: CASSLGNGVGQPQHF

len: 12
j_gene: TRBJ1-1
d_gene: .
v_gene: TRBV27
abundance: .
CDR3nt: TGTGCCAGCAGTTTATTAGGGGCAAGAGCTTTCTTT
CDR3aa: CASSLLGARAFF

len: 17
j_gene: TRBJ2-3
d_gene: TRBD2
v_gene: TRBV9
abundance: .
CDR3nt: TGTGCCAGCAGCGTAGATCTGACTAGCGGGCTCCAGGATACGCAGTATTTT
CDR3aa: CASSVDLTSGLQDTQYF

len: 15
j_gene: TRBJ2-3
d_gene: TRBD2
v_gene: TRBV28
abundance: .
CDR3nt: TGTGCCAGCAGCCCCTTGCGGGAGAGTAGAGATACGCAGTATTTT
CDR3aa: CASSPLRESRDTQYF

len: 15
j_gene: TRBJ2-3
d_gene: .
v_gene: TRBV6-1
abundance: .
CDR3nt: TGTGCCAGCAGTGGGCACAGTTCCCGCACAGATACGCAGTATTTT
CDR3aa: CASSGHSSRTDTQYF

len: 14
j_gene: TRBJ2-2
d_gene: .
v_gene: TRBV19
abundance: .
CDR3nt: TGTGCCAGTAAAGGTCAGGCCAACACCGGGGAGCTGTTTTTT
CDR3aa: CASKGQANTGELFF

len: 13
j_gene: TRBJ2-1
d_gene: TRBD2
v_gene: TRBV11-2
abundance: .
CDR3nt: TGTGCCAGCAGCTCGGGACTAGATAATGAGCAGTTCTTC
CDR3aa: CASSSGLDNEQFF

len: 16
j_gene: TRBJ2-7
d_gene: TRBD2
v_gene: TRBV5-1
abundance: .
CDR3nt: TGCGCCAGCAGCTTGGCCGGCACTAGCGGAGGCTACGAGCAGTACTTC
CDR3aa: CASSLAGTSGGYEQYF

len: 16
j_gene: TRBJ2-3
d_gene: .
v_gene: TRBV7-7
abundance: .
CDR3nt: TGTGCTAGCAGCTTAACAGAGGGCTTTTTCACAGATACGCAGTATTTT
CDR3aa: CASSLTEGFFTDTQYF

len: 14
j_gene: TRBJ2-7
d_gene: .
v_gene: TRBV7-9
abundance: .
CDR3nt: TGTGCCAGCAGCTTAGTCGGGACAACCTACGAGCAGTACTTC
CDR3aa: CASSLVGTTYEQYF

len: 15
j_gene: TRBJ2-7
d_gene: .
v_gene: TRBV28
abundance: .
CDR3nt: TGTGCCAGCAGCTGGTTTAATAGCGGAACCTACGAGCAGTACTTC
CDR3aa: CASSWFNSGTYEQYF

len: 15
j_gene: TRBJ2-1
d_gene: .
v_gene: TRBV5-4
abundance: .
CDR3nt: TGTGCCAGCAGCCAACACGGGAGCTCCTACAATGAGCAGTTCTTC
CDR3aa: CASSQHGSSYNEQFF

len: 12
j_gene: TRBJ2-2
d_gene: .
v_gene: TRBV10-1
abundance: once
CDR3nt: TGCGCCAGCGGGCGGTTTACCGGGGAGCTGTTTTTT
CDR3aa: CASGRFTGELFF

len: 18
j_gene: TRBJ2-7
d_gene: TRBD2
v_gene: TRBV10-2
abundance: .
CDR3nt: TGCGCCAGCAGTGAGCGGGGGGGTCCTAGCGGCTCCACCTACGAGCAGTACTTC
CDR3aa: CASSERGGPSGSTYEQYF

len: 16
j_gene: TRBJ1-3
d_gene: .
v_gene: TRBV18
abundance: .
CDR3nt: TGTGCCAGCTCAACAATGAGGACGGCCTCTGGAAACACCATATATTTT
CDR3aa: CASSTMRTASGNTIYF

len: 19
j_gene: TRBJ2-5
d_gene: TRBD2
v_gene: TRBV30
abundance: .
CDR3nt: TGTGCCTGGATTGGGCCATGGGGGACTAGCGGGAGACTGTTTGGGACCCAGTACTTC
CDR3aa: CAWIGPWGTSGRLFGTQYF

len: 15
j_gene: TRBJ1-2
d_gene: .
v_gene: TRBV6-5
abundance: .
CDR3nt: TGTGCCAGCAGTTACTCGGCTGGGAAGGACTATGGCTACACCTTC
CDR3aa: CASSYSAGKDYGYTF

len: 16
j_gene: TRBJ2-2
d_gene: .
v_gene: TRBV7-6
abundance: .
CDR3nt: TGTGCCAGCAGCCTAAGCGGAGAAGGGGTCACCGGGGAGCTGTTTTTT
CDR3aa: CASSLSGEGVTGELFF

len: 12
j_gene: TRBJ2-7
d_gene: .
v_gene: TRBV29-1
abundance: once
CDR3nt: TGCAGCGTTGCCCAAAGCTCCTACGAGCAGTACTTC
CDR3aa: CSVAQSSYEQYF

len: 16
j_gene: TRBJ1-5
d_gene: .
v_gene: TRBV7-3
abundance: .
CDR3nt: TGTGCCAGCAGCTTAAAAAGGGAGGGAGGCAATCAGCCCCAGCATTTT
CDR3aa: CASSLKREGGNQPQHF

len: 13
j_gene: TRBJ1-1
d_gene: .
v_gene: TRBV5-1
abundance: once
CDR3nt: TGCGCCAGCAGCCCTGGGGGGAACACTGAAGCTTTCTTT
CDR3aa: CASSPGGNTEAFF

len: 17
j_gene: TRBJ2-2
d_gene: .
v_gene: TRBV4-3
abundance: .
CDR3nt: TGCGCCAGCAGCCAAGGTTTTGGGCAGATACTGACCGGGGAGCTGTTTTTT
CDR3aa: CASSQGFGQILTGELFF

len: 13
j_gene: TRBJ2-7
d_gene: .
v_gene: TRBV7-3
abundance: .
CDR3nt: TGTGCCAGCAGCTTGGCGGAACGTTACGAGCAGTACTTC
CDR3aa: CASSLAERYEQYF

len: 13
j_gene: TRBJ2-2
d_gene: .
v_gene: TRBV15
abundance: once
CDR3nt: TGTGCCACCCAGACGGCGAACACCGGGGAGCTGTTTTTT
CDR3aa: CATQTANTGELFF

len: 14
j_gene: TRBJ2-7
d_gene: .
v_gene: TRBV29-1
abundance: once
CDR3nt: TGCAGCGTCACACCGGGACTCAGCTCCTACGAGCAGTACTTC
CDR3aa: CSVTPGLSSYEQYF

len: 15
j_gene: TRBJ2-5
d_gene: .
v_gene: TRBV7-6
abundance: once
CDR3nt: TGTGCCAGCAGCTTAGTGCGAGCGGGTCAAGAGACCCAGTACTTC
CDR3aa: CASSLVRAGQETQYF

len: 12
j_gene: TRBJ2-1
d_gene: .
v_gene: TRBV5-6
abundance: .
CDR3nt: TGTGCCAGCAGCTTGGCTCTCGGTGAGCAGTTCTTC
CDR3aa: CASSLALGEQFF